One sample yielded the 3 T cell receptor beta chains listed below, sequenced in a study of long-term antiretroviral therapy in people with HIV. At the survey level, the v3.0 immunoSEQ assay was run. The method was immunoSEQ multiplex PCR; TCRdb's version includes in-frame clones alone and lacks a portion of them. This table has tens of thousands of clones, 75% to 90% appearing once. The sequencing here drew on unsorted PBMCs, taken 3.2 years before starting antiretroviral therapy. These receptor sequences come from a man aged 45-65 years with HIV.

This chain uses TRBV5-6 with TRBJ1-2; D not resolved. V gave up 7 bases and J gave up 8 bases, with 12 bases separating them. The germline V gene encodes CDR1 SGHDT and CDR2 YYEEEE. There are 11 residues in the CDR3. In nucleotides, the CDR3 is TGTGCCAGCGACGACCGGATCGGCTACACCTTC. Translated, it gives CASDDRIGYTF. Using reference TRBV5-6 and TRBJ1-2 for the parts outside the CDR3, the full variable domain is DAGVTQSPTHLIKTRGQQVTLRCSPKSGHDTVSWYQQALGQGPQFIFQYYEEEERQRGNFPDRFSGHQFPNYSSELNVNALLLGDSALYLCASDDRIGYTFGSGTRLTVV.

This chain connects TRBV20-1 to TRBJ2-7, with unresolved D. The CDR3 runs 11 residues. V shed 6 bases and J shed 7 bases, with 13 bases lying between them. Germline V CDR1 and CDR2: DFQATT, SNEGSKA (reference sequence). The chain's CDR3 is CSASVGWEQYF. As DNA, the CDR3 is TGCAGTGCCTCGGTTGGGTGGGAGCAGTACTTC.

This clone was detected only once. This sequence joins TRBV6-6 and TRBJ1-3; no clear D. Looked up from germline, CDR1 is MNHNY and CDR2 is SVGAGI (reference sequence). CDR3 length: 14 amino acids. The V and J ends lost 2 bases and 1 base respectively, with 6 bases between them. CDR3 sequence: CASSYTGSGNTIYF. The CDR3 DNA follows: TGTGCCAGCAGTTACACGGGGTCTGGAAACACCATATATTTT.